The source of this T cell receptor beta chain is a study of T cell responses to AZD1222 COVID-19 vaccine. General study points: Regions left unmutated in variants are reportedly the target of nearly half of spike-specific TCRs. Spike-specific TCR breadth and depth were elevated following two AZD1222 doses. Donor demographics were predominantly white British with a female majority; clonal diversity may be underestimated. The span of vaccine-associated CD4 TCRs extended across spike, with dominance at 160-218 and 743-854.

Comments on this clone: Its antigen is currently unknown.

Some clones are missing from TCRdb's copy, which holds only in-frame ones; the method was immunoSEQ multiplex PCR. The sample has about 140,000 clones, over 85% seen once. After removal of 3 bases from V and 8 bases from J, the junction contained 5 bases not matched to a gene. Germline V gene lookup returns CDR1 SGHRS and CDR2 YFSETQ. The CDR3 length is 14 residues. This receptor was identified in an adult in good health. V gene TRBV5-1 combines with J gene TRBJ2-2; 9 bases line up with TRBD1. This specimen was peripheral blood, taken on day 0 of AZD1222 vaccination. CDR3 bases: TGCGCCAGCAGCTCGAGACAGGGGGAGGGGGAGCTGTTTTTT. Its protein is CASSSRQGEGELFF.